The 31 T cell receptor beta chains below come from one sample, sequenced in a study of T cells in Graves' hyperthyroidism and ophthalmopathy (dated by TCRdb to between 2018 and 2021). The method behind the library was multiplex PCR. TCRdb records Illumina HiSeq 2000 as the sequencer. The TCR beta CDR3 regions were amplified from RNA transcripts. The TCR CDR3 was subjected to a first round of RT-PCR using the HTBI primer set and the Qiagen OneStep RT-PCR kit. TCRdb trimmed public reads at Q25 via fastp, called clones via MiXCR and kept in-frame beta chains. Here each entry gathers all rows of one CDR3 protein and keeps the most common genes and DNA. The sample includes over 250,000 distinct CDR3 sequences, with less than 30% observed a single time. Approximately 30% of the sample is taken by the ten largest. The sequenced material came from blood. These receptors originate from a man aged 40-49 years with Graves' hyperthyroidism that later progressed to Graves' ophthalmopathy.

This clonotype was found many times. V usage is TRBV27 and J usage is TRBJ1-3; D is undetermined. Germline CDR1 and CDR2: MNHEY and SMNVEV (reference sequence). V was clipped by 10 bases and J by 4 bases, with 11 bases between them. The CDR3 contains 12 residues. In DNA, the CDR3 is TGTGCCACCTGGGATTTCGGAAACACCATATATTTT. Translation: CATWDFGNTIYF.

This clonotype has a count of ten or more. The chain carries TRBV27 and TRBJ2-2, with D hard to call. V was clipped by 0 bases and J by 6 bases, with 20 bases between them. Germline CDR1 MNHEY, CDR2 SMNVEV (reference sequence). The CDR3 runs to 18 residues. CDR3 DNA: TGTGCCAGCAGTTTATCGGGAAGGCCCCGACTTTACCCCGGGGAGCTGTTTTTT. Translated, it gives CASSLSGRPRLYPGELFF.

This clonotype was found many times. The rearrangement joins TRBV19 to TRBJ2-4, with 8 bases fitting TRBD2. V was clipped by 1 base and J by 4 bases; unmatched bases: 6. The CDR3 runs 16 residues. Germline CDR1 is LNHDA and CDR2 is SQIVND (reference sequence). As DNA, the CDR3 is TGTGCCAGTAGTATAGTTTCGGGAGGGCGGAAAAACATTCAGTACTTC. Translated, it gives CASSIVSGGRKNIQYF.

The rearrangement links TRBV30 to TRBJ2-2, with 7 positions matching TRBD2. This CDR3 contains 17 residues. Unmatched junction bases numbered 14, after V lost 0 bases and J lost 7 bases. Germline CDR1 is GTSNPN and CDR2 is SVGIG (reference sequence). CDR3 nucleotides: TGTGCCTGGAGTGTATATGGGACCGGGCGGGGGAACGGGGAGCTGTTTTTT. Translated: CAWSVYGTGRGNGELFF.

CDR3 bases: TGTGCCAGCAGCCTGACAGGGCGCCCCGATCAGCCCCAGCATTTT. It translates to CASSLTGRPDQPQHF. The chain uses TRBV7-9 and TRBJ1-5; the match to TRBD1 covers 7 bases. Germline trimming cut 5 bases from V and 5 bases from J; bases unmatched to any gene: 9. Germline V lookup: CDR1 SEHNR, CDR2 FQNEAQ (reference sequence). This CDR3 is built from 15 residues. Looking up the rest from reference TRBV7-9 and TRBJ1-5 gives the full variable domain: DTGVSQNPRHKITKRGQNVTFRCDPISEHNRLYWYRQTLGQGPEFLTYFQNEAQLEKSRLLSDRFSAERPKGSFSTLEIQRTEQGDSAMYLCASSLTGRPDQPQHFGDGTRLSIL.

This clonotype was seen many times. The rearrangement links TRBV2 to TRBJ1-3; 8 bases are a match to TRBD1. Per the germline V gene, CDR1 is SNHLY and CDR2 is FYNNEI. The CDR3 length is 14 residues. The J segment lost 6 bases and the V segment lost 6 bases, leaving 7 bases of the junction unmatched. The CDR3 sequence is CASRPSTGENTIYF. CDR3 in DNA: TGTGCCAGCAGACCATCGACAGGGGAAAACACCATATATTTT.

Many counts were recorded for this clonotype. The chain uses TRBV9 and TRBJ2-5; D might be TRBD1 or TRBD2, each matching 6 bases. CDR1 and CDR2 from the germline V gene are SGDLS and YYNGEE. Trimming cost V 0 bases and J 5 bases, with 17 bases left between them. The CDR3 loop spans 16 amino acids. Here the CDR3 DNA reads TGTGCCAGCAGCGTAGGTTCGGGGGCGAGGTCGGAGACCCAGTACTTC. It yields the protein CASSVGSGARSETQYF.

This clonotype was observed at least ten times. The chain carries TRBV7-9 and TRBJ2-7, with 11 bases identical to TRBD2. CDR1 SEHNR and CDR2 FQNEAQ come from the germline V gene (reference sequence). V lost 4 bases to trimming and J lost 5 bases; unmatched junction nucleotides: 4. This CDR3 has 14 amino acids. The CDR3 spells CASSSTSGIDEQYF. CDR3 DNA sequence: TGTGCCAGCAGCTCGACTAGCGGGATCGACGAGCAGTACTTC. The full variable domain, rest sourced from reference TRBV7-9 and TRBJ2-7, is DTGVSQNPRHKITKRGQNVTFRCDPISEHNRLYWYRQTLGQGPEFLTYFQNEAQLEKSRLLSDRFSAERPKGSFSTLEIQRTEQGDSAMYLCASSSTSGIDEQYFGPGTRLTVT.

This clonotype has a count of ten or more. The chain employs TRBV20-1 and TRBJ2-7, with 13 nucleotides matching TRBD2. V dropped 6 bases and J dropped 6; count of bases not matched to a gene: 5. CDR3 size: 13 residues. Germline values: CDR1 DFQATT, CDR2 SNEGSKA (reference sequence). The CDR3 region has the DNA TGCAGTGCGCGGACTAGCGGGAGTAGCGAGCAGTACTTC. Translated: CSARTSGSSEQYF.

This clonotype showed up many times. In DNA form, the CDR3 reads TGTGCCACCACCCCCGGGACCCTTGAAAACACCGGGGAGCTGTTTTTT. Translating gives CATTPGTLENTGELFF. J is TRBJ2-2 and V is TRBV24-1; D is possibly TRBD1 or TRBD2 (5 bases each). From germline, CDR1 is KGHDR and CDR2 SFDVKD. This CDR3 region has 16 residues. Trimming left V 8 bases short and J 2 bases short, with 17 bases between.

CDR3 DNA: TGTGCCCCCCTAGGCAGGTACAATGTGGAGACCCAGTACTTC. Its translation: CAPLGRYNVETQYF. The rearrangement uses TRBV7-3 and TRBJ2-5; unclear D gene. Germline assignment: CDR1 SGHTA and CDR2 FQGTGA. The CDR3 extends over 14 amino acids. The V end was cut by 11 bases, the J end by 5 bases, with 21 bases between.

This clonotype was found many times. The chain couples TRBV12-3 or TRBV12-4 to TRBJ1-2; D may be TRBD1 (5 bases). V was shortened by 4 bases and J by 4 bases, with 16 bases between the two germline ends. CDR3 length: 15 amino acids. Here the CDR3 DNA reads TGTGCCAGCAGTTCCAGTGTATCGGGGGGCTATGGCTACACCTTC. Translating gives CASSSSVSGGYGYTF.

The V call is TRBV28, the J call TRBJ2-2; TRBD1 matches 8 bases. The germline V gene has CDR1 MDHEN and CDR2 SYDVKM. The length of the CDR3 is 15 residues. Trimming at V came to 6 bases and at J to 7 bases, leaving 10 bases not matched to a gene. CDR3 amino acids: CASSQQGGFHGELFF. CDR3 nucleotides: TGTGCCAGCAGCCAACAGGGGGGTTTTCACGGGGAGCTGTTTTTT.

The chain recombines TRBV20-1 with TRBJ2-7, with 9 bases matching TRBD2. The germline gives CDR1 DFQATT, CDR2 SNEGSKA (reference sequence). This CDR3 region has 15 residues. After removal of 2 bases from V and 3 bases from J, the junction contained 8 bases not matched to a gene. The CDR3 protein is CSARPPSGDHYEQYF. DNA of the CDR3: TGCAGTGCTAGACCACCTAGCGGGGACCACTACGAGCAGTACTTC.

This clonotype occurred many times. V gene TRBV6-2 or TRBV6-3 combines with J gene TRBJ1-6, with 8 bases lining up with TRBD1. Germline CDR1 is MNHEY and CDR2 is SVGEGT. V gave up 0 bases and J gave up 0 bases; unmatched junction bases: 10. The CDR3 runs 20 residues. CDR3 bases: TGTGCCAGCAGTTACTCGGACGGGACAGGCTCAAGCTCCTATAATTCACCCCTCCACTTT. It codes for CASSYSDGTGSSSYNSPLHF.

This clonotype was counted at least ten times. The rearrangement joins TRBV30 to TRBJ1-2; D is uncertain. Between the trimmed V and J ends, which lost 3 bases and 5 bases, there was a span of 10 bases. Germline CDR1 is GTSNPN and CDR2 is SVGIG (reference sequence). The CDR3 covers 12 residues. The CDR3 reads CAWRPPGYGYTF. The CDR3 DNA follows: TGTGCCTGGAGGCCCCCGGGGTATGGCTACACCTTC.

This clonotype was counted at least ten times. The chain joins TRBV6-1 to TRBJ1-2; 12 nucleotides align to TRBD1. The junction had 6 bases not matched to a gene; V was cut back by 0 bases and J by 7 bases. Germline CDR1 MNHNS, CDR2 SASEGT. This CDR3 has 16 residues. The CDR3 coding sequence is TGTGCCAGCAGTGAAGCATGGGACAGGGGGCTACGTGGCTACACCTTC. It specifies CASSEAWDRGLRGYTF.

V gene TRBV5-5 combines with J gene TRBJ1-1; TRBD1 might be the D (6 bases). V dropped 4 bases and J dropped 6 bases, with 10 bases sitting between them. The CDR3 loop spans 12 amino acids. Germline V gene sequence: CDR1 SGHKS, CDR2 YYEKEE (reference sequence). CDR3 sequence reads: CASSRGRAEAFF. DNA of the CDR3: TGTGCCAGCAGCAGGGGGAGGGCTGAAGCTTTCTTT.

This clonotype was observed at least ten times. The chain is built from TRBV28 and TRBJ2-7; 10 positions match TRBD1. This CDR3 spans 15 amino acids. The J segment lost 1 base and the V segment lost 5 bases, leaving 5 bases of the junction unmatched. Germline CDR1 reads MDHEN; CDR2 reads SYDVKM. CDR3 nucleotide sequence: TGTGCCAGCAGTCCTCCGGGACAGGGGTCCTACGAGCAGTACTTC. This encodes CASSPPGQGSYEQYF.

The chain couples TRBV19 to TRBJ2-5; either TRBD1 or TRBD2 may fit D (5 bases each). The V end lost 5 bases, the J end lost 4 bases, and 14 bases lay between the germline ends. The CDR3 runs 14 residues. Germline V CDR1 and CDR2: LNHDA, SQIVND (reference sequence). The CDR3 coding sequence is TGTGCCAGTAGTCTCTCGATGGGGGTAGAGACCCAGTACTTC. Translation gives CASSLSMGVETQYF. The full variable domain, its missing parts supplied by reference TRBV19 and TRBJ2-5, is DGGITQSPKYLFRKEGQNVTLSCEQNLNHDAMYWYRQDPGQGLRLIYYSQIVNDFQKGDIAEGYSVSREKKESFPLTVTSAQKNPTAFYLCASSLSMGVETQYFGPGTRLLVL.

This clonotype was detected only a few times. The rearrangement uses TRBV6-5 and TRBJ1-2; D ambiguous. V lost 0 bases and J lost 2, with 7 bases in between. This CDR3 is 14 amino acids long. CDR1 MNHEY and CDR2 SVGAGI come from the germline V gene. For the CDR3, the DNA is TGTGCCAGCAGTTACTCGCCAGAGAACTATGGCTACACCTTC. Translating gives CASSYSPENYGYTF.

This clonotype was seen many times. The chain links TRBV5-1 to TRBJ2-7; possibly TRBD1 for D (5 bases). Trimming took off 1 base at V and 6 bases at J, with 11 bases between the two ends. Germline CDR1 reads SGHRS; CDR2 reads YFSETQ. The CDR3 is 13 amino acids. The CDR3 loop reads CASSLYRGGEQYF. Here the CDR3 DNA reads TGCGCCAGCAGCTTGTATAGGGGCGGCGAGCAGTACTTC.

V gene TRBV4-2 combines with J gene TRBJ2-7; D gene unclear. Germline V gene lookup returns CDR1 LGHNA and CDR2 YNFKEQ. The germline V and J ends were trimmed by 1 base and 2 bases, with 15 bases remaining between them. The CDR3 is made up of 16 amino acids. This chain's CDR3 is CASSQGGRTDPYEQYF. The DNA of the CDR3 is TGTGCCAGCAGCCAAGGCGGACGGACGGACCCCTACGAGCAGTACTTC.

This clonotype has a count of ten or more. The chain combines TRBV10-3 with TRBJ1-2, with D maybe TRBD1 (5 bases). With 10 bases removed from V and 6 bases from J, the gap between germline ends came to 21 bases. CDR3 length equals 14 residues. The V gene's germline CDR1 is ENHRY and CDR2 SYGVKD. The CDR3 coding sequence is TGTGCCAGCAGGGACCCTCCCCGCGGGAATGGCTACACCTTC. Its protein is CASRDPPRGNGYTF.

In this sample, this clonotype turned up many times. The rearrangement uses TRBV24-1 and TRBJ2-2; D is tentatively TRBD1 or TRBD2 (5 bases each). This CDR3 has 17 amino acids. The germline gives CDR1 KGHDR, CDR2 SFDVKD. V gave up 3 bases and J gave up 4 bases, with 17 bases separating them. The CDR3: CATSDPRGGQGTGELFF. The CDR3 nucleotides are TGTGCCACCAGTGATCCCCGAGGCGGGCAGGGCACCGGGGAGCTGTTTTTT.

This clonotype was seen ten or more times. The gene calls are TRBV20-1 and TRBJ2-7; 7 nucleotides align to TRBD2. V shed 0 bases and J 6 bases; nucleotides not matched to a gene: 8. The CDR3 totals 14 residues. CDR1 is DFQATT and CDR2 is SNEGSKA in the germline V gene (reference sequence). The CDR3 reads CSARELRGSGEQYF. CDR3 DNA: TGCAGTGCTAGAGAGCTGCGCGGGAGTGGCGAGCAGTACTTC.

This clonotype has a count of ten or more. The rearrangement uses TRBV4-2 and TRBJ2-2; 9 bases fit TRBD2. Trimming removed 0 bases from V and 2 bases from J; junction bases left unmatched: 4. Germline V gives CDR1 LGHNA, CDR2 YNFKEQ. This CDR3 contains 17 residues. The CDR3 nucleotides are TGTGCCAGCAGCCAAGACCGACTAGCGGCCAACACCGGGGAGCTGTTTTTT. Its protein product is CASSQDRLAANTGELFF.

In this sample, this clonotype turned up many times. The chain has TRBV5-1 and TRBJ1-2; D gene ambiguous. CDR1 SGHRS and CDR2 YFSETQ come from the germline V gene. The V gene lost 1 base and the J gene lost 6 bases, with 7 bases spanning the gap. CDR3 length: 12 residues. The CDR3 sequence is CASSLNGDGYTF. CDR3 nucleotides: TGCGCCAGCAGCTTGAACGGAGATGGCTACACCTTC. The complete variable domain, with remaining parts taken from reference TRBV5-1 and TRBJ1-2, reads KAGVTQTPRYLIKTRGQQVTLSCSPISGHRSVSWYQQTPGQGLQFLFEYFSETQRNKGNFPGRFSGRQFSNSRSEMNVSTLELGDSALYLCASSLNGDGYTFGSGTRLTVV.

The chain couples TRBV28 to TRBJ2-7; D is unresolved. This CDR3 contains 15 residues. Germline V gene data show CDR1 as MDHEN and CDR2 as SYDVKM. The ends were cut back, 3 bases at V and 5 bases at J, with 17 bases in the middle. Written as DNA, the CDR3 is TGTGCCAGCAGTTTGGGAACGGACCCTCGGGACGAGCAGTACTTC. Translation: CASSLGTDPRDEQYF.

V usage is TRBV19 and J usage is TRBJ2-5, with D tentatively TRBD2 (6 bases). The CDR3 spans 12 residues. Germline-derived CDR1 and CDR2 are LNHDA and SQIVND (reference sequence). Trimming left V 5 bases short and J 5 bases short, with 9 bases between. The CDR3 reads CASSGGRETQYF. CDR3 DNA sequence: TGTGCCAGTAGTGGAGGGAGGGAGACCCAGTACTTC.

As for this clonotype: Germline is not matched at one junction end, which may reflect a read error. CDR3 DNA sequence: TGTGCCTGCAGCCCCCGCCGCTCGGGGGTAACCGGGGAGCTGTTTTTT. This sequence encodes CACSPRRSGVTGELFF. The rearrangement links TRBV16 to TRBJ2-2; a possible D gene is TRBD2 (6 bases). The germline gives CDR1 KGHSY, CDR2 FQNENV. The CDR3 length is 16 residues.